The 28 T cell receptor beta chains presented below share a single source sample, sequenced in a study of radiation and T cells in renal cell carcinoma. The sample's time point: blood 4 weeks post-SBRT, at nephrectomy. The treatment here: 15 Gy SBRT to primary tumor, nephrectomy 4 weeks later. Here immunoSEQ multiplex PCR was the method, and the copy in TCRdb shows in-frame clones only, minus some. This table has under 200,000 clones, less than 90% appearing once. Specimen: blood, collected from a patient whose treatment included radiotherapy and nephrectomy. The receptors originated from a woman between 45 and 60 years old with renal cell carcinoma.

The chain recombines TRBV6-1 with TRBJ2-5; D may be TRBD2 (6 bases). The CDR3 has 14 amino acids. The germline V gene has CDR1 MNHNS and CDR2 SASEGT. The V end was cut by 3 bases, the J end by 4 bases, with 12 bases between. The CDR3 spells CASSDWVGGETQYF. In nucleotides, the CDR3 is TGTGCCAGCAGTGATTGGGTGGGGGGAGAGACCCAGTACTTC.

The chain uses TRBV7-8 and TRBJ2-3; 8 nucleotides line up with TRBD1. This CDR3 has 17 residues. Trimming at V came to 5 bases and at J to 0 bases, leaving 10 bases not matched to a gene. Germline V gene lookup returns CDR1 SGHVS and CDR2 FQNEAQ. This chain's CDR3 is CASSPTVGTGSTDTQYF. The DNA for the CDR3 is TGTGCCAGCAGCCCTACAGTAGGGACAGGTAGCACAGATACGCAGTATTTT.

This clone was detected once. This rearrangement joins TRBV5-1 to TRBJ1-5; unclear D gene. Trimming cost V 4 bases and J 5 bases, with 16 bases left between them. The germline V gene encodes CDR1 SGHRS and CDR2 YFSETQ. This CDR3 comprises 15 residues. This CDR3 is CASSPGNLQDQPQHF. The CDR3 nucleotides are TGCGCCAGCAGCCCTGGGAACCTCCAGGATCAGCCCCAGCATTTT.

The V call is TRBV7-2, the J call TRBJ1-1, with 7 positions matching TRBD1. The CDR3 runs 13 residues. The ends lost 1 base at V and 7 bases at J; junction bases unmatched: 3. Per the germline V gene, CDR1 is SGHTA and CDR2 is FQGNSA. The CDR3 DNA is TGTGCCAGCAGCTTAGGGGGGACAGATGAAGCTTTCTTT. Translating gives CASSLGGTDEAFF.

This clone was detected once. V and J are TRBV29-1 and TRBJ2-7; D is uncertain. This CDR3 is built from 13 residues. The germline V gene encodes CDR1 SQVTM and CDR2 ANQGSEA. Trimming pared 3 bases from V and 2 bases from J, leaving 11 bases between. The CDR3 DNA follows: TGCAGCGTTGAGAGAGGAGAGGCCTACGAGCAGTACTTC. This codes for CSVERGEAYEQYF.

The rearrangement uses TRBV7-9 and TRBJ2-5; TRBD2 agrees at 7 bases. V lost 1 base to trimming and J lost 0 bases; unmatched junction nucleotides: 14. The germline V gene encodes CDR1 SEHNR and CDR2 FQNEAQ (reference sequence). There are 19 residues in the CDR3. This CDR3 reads CASSLEVWSQRGYQETQYF. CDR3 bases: TGTGCCAGCAGCTTAGAGGTGTGGAGTCAGCGGGGTTACCAAGAGACCCAGTACTTC.

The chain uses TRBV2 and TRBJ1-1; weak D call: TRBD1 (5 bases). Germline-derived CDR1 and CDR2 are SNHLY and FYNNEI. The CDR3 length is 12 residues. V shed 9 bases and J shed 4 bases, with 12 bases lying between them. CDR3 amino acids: CARSWGGTEAFF. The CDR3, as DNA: TGTGCCAGATCTTGGGGGGGCACTGAAGCTTTCTTT.

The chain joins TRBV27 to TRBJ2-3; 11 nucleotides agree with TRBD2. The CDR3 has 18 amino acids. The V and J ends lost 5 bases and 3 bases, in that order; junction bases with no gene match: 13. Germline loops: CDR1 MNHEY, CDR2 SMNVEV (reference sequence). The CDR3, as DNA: TGTGCCAGCAGTCTGTCGGGACTAGCGGTTAGGTATACAGATACGCAGTATTTT. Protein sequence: CASSLSGLAVRYTDTQYF.

This CDR3 is CASSLGRGSPWETQYF. For the CDR3, the DNA is TGTGCCAGCAGCTTAGGGCGCGGGTCTCCGTGGGAGACCCAGTACTTC. V and J are TRBV5-4 and TRBJ2-5; TRBD2 is a possible D gene (5 bases). V was trimmed by 2 bases and J by 5 bases, leaving 19 bases between them. Germline loops: CDR1 SGHNT, CDR2 YYREEE (reference sequence). The CDR3 runs 16 residues.

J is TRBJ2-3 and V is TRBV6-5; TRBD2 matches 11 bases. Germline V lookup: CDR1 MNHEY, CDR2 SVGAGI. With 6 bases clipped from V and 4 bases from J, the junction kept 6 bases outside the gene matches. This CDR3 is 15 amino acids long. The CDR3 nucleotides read TGTGCCAGCAGCTTGACTAGCGGGGTTTCAGATACGCAGTATTTT. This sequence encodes CASSLTSGVSDTQYF.

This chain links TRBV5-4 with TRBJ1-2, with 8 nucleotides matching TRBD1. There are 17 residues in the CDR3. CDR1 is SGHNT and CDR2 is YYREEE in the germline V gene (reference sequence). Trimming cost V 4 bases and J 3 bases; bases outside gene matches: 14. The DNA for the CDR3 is TGTGCCAGCAGCCCCCCAGGGGGCAGGGGGCGCGACTATGGCTACACCTTC. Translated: CASSPPGGRGRDYGYTF.

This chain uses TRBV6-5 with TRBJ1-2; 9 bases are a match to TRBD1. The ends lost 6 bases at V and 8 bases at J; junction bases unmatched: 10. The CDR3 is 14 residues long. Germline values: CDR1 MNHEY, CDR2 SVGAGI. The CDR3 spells CASRHYRGRYGYTF. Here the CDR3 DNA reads TGTGCCAGCAGGCACTACAGGGGGCGCTACGGCTACACCTTC.

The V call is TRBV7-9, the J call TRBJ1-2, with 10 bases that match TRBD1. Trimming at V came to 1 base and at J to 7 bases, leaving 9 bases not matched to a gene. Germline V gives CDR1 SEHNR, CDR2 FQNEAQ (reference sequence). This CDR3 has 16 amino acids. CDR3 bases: TGTGCCAGCAGCTTAGTTACAGACAGGGGGCTAGGTGGCTACACCTTC. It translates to CASSLVTDRGLGGYTF.

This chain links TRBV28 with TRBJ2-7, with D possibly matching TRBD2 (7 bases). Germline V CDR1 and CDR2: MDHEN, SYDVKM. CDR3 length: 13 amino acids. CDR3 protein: CASGGGFKSEQYF. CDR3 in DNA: TGTGCGTCTGGGGGGGGCTTCAAGTCCGAGCAGTACTTC.

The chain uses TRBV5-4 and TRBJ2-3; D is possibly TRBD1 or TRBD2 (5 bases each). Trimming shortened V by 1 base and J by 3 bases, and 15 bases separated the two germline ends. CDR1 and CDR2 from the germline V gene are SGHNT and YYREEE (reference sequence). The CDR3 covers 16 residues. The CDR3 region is CASSLWARDPTDTQYF. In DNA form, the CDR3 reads TGTGCCAGCAGCTTGTGGGCCAGGGACCCAACAGATACGCAGTATTTT.

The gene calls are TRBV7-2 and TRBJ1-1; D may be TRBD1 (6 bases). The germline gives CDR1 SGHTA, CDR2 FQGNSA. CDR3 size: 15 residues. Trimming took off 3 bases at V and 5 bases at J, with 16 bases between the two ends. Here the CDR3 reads CASSLGHGGMTEAFF. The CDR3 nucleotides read TGTGCCAGCAGCTTGGGACATGGGGGGATGACTGAAGCTTTCTTT.

The CDR3, as DNA: TGCGCCAGCAGCCATTCCTGGGGTTCTAGCACAGATACGCAGTATTTT. Protein: CASSHSWGSSTDTQYF. The chain uses TRBV5-1 and TRBJ2-3; D gene ambiguous. Germline CDR1 is SGHRS and CDR2 is YFSETQ. The CDR3 consists of 16 residues. V lost 4 bases to trimming and J lost 0 bases, with 15 bases between them.

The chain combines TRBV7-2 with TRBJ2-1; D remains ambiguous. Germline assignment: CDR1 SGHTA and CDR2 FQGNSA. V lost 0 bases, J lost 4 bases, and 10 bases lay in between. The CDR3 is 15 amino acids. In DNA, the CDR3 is TGTGCCAGCAGCTTAGCCCGCTACTGGTACAATGAGCAGTTCTTC. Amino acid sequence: CASSLARYWYNEQFF.

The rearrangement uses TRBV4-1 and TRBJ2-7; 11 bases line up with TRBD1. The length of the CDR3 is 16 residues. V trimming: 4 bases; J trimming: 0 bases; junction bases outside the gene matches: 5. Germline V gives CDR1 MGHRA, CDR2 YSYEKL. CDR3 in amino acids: CASSRAGQGASYEQYF. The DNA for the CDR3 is TGCGCCAGCAGCCGGGCTGGACAGGGGGCCTCCTACGAGCAGTACTTC.

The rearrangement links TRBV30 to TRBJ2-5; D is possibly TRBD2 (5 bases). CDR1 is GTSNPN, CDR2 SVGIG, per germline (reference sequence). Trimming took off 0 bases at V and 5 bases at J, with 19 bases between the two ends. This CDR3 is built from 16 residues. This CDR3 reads CAWSVRGLSGGETQYF. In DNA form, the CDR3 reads TGTGCCTGGAGTGTAAGAGGATTATCCGGAGGCGAGACCCAGTACTTC.

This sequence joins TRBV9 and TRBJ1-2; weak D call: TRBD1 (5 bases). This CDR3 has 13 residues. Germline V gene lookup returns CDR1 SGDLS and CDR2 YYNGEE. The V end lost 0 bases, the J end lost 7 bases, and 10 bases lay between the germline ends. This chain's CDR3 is CASSVGAGSGYTF. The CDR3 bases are TGTGCCAGCAGCGTAGGGGCAGGGTCTGGCTACACCTTC.

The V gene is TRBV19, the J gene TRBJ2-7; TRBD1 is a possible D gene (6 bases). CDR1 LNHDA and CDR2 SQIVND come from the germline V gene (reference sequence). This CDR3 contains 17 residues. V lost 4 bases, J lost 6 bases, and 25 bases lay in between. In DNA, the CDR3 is TGTGCCAGTAGTAAAATCTTTGACGCAGGGGATAGGGGCGAGCAGTACTTC. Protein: CASSKIFDAGDRGEQYF.

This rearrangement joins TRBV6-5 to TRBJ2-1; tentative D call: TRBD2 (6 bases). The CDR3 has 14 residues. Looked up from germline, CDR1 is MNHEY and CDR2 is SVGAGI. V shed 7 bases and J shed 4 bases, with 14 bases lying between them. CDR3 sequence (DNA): TGTGCCAGCATTTCGCCGGGGGATTACAATGAGCAGTTCTTC. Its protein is CASISPGDYNEQFF.

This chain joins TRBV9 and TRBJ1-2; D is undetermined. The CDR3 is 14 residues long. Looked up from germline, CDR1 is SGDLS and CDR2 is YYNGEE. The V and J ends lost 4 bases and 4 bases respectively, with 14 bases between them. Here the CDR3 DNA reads TGTGCCAGCAGCCCCCCAGGAGGAATCTATGGCTACACCTTC. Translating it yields CASSPPGGIYGYTF.

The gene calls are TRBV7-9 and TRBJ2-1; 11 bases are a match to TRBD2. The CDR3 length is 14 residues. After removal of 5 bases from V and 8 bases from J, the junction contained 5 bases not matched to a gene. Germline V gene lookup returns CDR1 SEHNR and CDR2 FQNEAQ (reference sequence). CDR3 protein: CASSHTSGGDEQFF. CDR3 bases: TGTGCCAGCAGCCATACTAGCGGGGGCGATGAGCAGTTCTTC.

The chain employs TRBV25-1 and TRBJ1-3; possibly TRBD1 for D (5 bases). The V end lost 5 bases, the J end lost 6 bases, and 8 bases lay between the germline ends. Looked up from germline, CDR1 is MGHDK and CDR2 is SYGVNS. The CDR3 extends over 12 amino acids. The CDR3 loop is CASSPGINTIYF. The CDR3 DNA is TGTGCCAGCAGTCCAGGGATAAACACCATATATTTT.

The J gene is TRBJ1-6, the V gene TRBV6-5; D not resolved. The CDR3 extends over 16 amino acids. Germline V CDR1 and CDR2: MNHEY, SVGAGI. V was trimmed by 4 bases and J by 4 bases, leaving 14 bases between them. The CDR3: CASSSFALMYNSPLHF. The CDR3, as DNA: TGTGCCAGCAGTTCATTTGCCCTCATGTATAATTCACCCCTCCACTTT.

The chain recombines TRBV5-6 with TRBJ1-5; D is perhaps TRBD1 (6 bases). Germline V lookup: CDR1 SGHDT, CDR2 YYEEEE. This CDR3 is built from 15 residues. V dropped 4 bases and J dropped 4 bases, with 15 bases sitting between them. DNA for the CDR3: TGTGCCAGCAGCGAGACAGGACTAAGGAATCAGCCCCAGCATTTT. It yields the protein CASSETGLRNQPQHF.